Listed here are 5 T cell receptor beta chains from one sample, sequenced in a study of cytomegalovirus exposure and HLA in healthy donors (dated 2017 in TCRdb). The library was generated by the immunoSEQ multiplex PCR assay. The multiplex PCR relied on a mix of 60 forward primers for TCR Vbeta segments and 13 reverse primers for TCR Jbeta segments. TCRdb stores this immuneACCESS table with in-frame sequences only. Part of the clones is absent; in the studies checked, under half of the shortfall reflects unresolved V genes, and no reason is known for the rest. The sample table contains about 120,000 clones; only one count was recorded for nearly 75% of them. Around 5% of the sample is taken by the ten largest. The sequenced sample was PBMCs. The receptors originated from a man aged 25-45 years in good health and CMV-seropositive.

This sequence joins TRBV9 and TRBJ1-4; TRBD1 aligns across 9 bases. Trimming at V came to 2 bases and at J to 8 bases, leaving 10 bases not matched to a gene. Looked up from germline, CDR1 is SGDLS and CDR2 is YYNGEE. The length of the CDR3 is 16 residues. The CDR3 protein is CASSVQDRGDREKLFF. The CDR3 bases are TGTGCCAGCAGCGTCCAGGACAGGGGAGATAGGGAAAAACTGTTTTTT.

The chain couples TRBV4-3 to TRBJ2-1, with TRBD1 as a possible D gene (6 bases). The CDR3 has 16 amino acids. From germline, CDR1 is LGHNA and CDR2 YSLEER. The V gene lost 4 bases and the J gene lost 7 bases, with 20 bases spanning the gap. CDR3 sequence reads: CASSPLPEQGSNEQFF. The CDR3 nucleotides read TGCGCCAGCAGCCCACTTCCGGAACAGGGAAGTAATGAGCAGTTCTTC.

The V and J genes are TRBV5-8 and TRBJ2-7; TRBD2 might be the D (5 bases). CDR3 length: 13 residues. Trimming removed 1 base at V and 2 bases at J, with 7 bases between. The germline V gene has CDR1 SGHTS and CDR2 YDEGEE. The CDR3 bases are TGTGCCAGCAGCTTGAGAGGGACCTACGAGCAGTACTTC. It translates to CASSLRGTYEQYF.

The V gene is TRBV5-6, the J gene TRBJ1-1; possible D gene TRBD1, 6 bases. This CDR3 has 13 amino acids. Between the trimmed V and J ends, which lost 3 bases and 8 bases, there was a span of 14 bases. Germline CDR1 reads SGHDT; CDR2 reads YYEEEE. The CDR3 region is CASSSTPGTEAFF. DNA of the CDR3: TGTGCCAGCAGCTCGACCCCCGGGACAGAAGCTTTCTTT. The variable domain in full, with the rest retrieved from reference TRBV5-6 and TRBJ1-1, is DAGVTQSPTHLIKTRGQQVTLRCSPKSGHDTVSWYQQALGQGPQFIFQYYEEEERQRGNFPDRFSGHQFPNYSSELNVNALLLGDSALYLCASSSTPGTEAFFGQGTRLTVV.

J is TRBJ1-1 and V is TRBV5-1; no definite D call. V was clipped by 4 bases and J by 0 bases, with 22 bases between them. The germline gives CDR1 SGHRS, CDR2 YFSETQ. The CDR3 is 18 amino acids. The CDR3 spells CASSRTPYTKKLNTEAFF. The DNA for the CDR3 is TGCGCCAGCAGCCGAACCCCATATACTAAGAAGTTGAACACTGAAGCTTTCTTT.